These 10 T cell receptor beta chains were sequenced from one sample in a study of T cells expressing NK-cell markers. Using the 5' RACE reads, TCRdb records one entry per CDR3 protein without DNA. The listing records 250,000 to 300,000 distinct CDR3 sequences. The sample comprised blood T cells: a sorted CD56 or NKG2C T cell subset, CD4+ or CD8+ T cells, or bulk PBMC T cells (not recorded which). All receptors derive from a man between 18 and 29 years old in good health.

This rearrangement joins TRBV5-1 to TRBJ2-1. The CDR3 runs 16 residues. Germline lookup yields CDR1 SGHRS and CDR2 YFSETQ. The CDR3 sequence: CASNLVSGSSYNEQFF.

This chain joins TRBV4-1 and TRBJ2-2; the D call from TCRdb, TRBD1, cannot be confirmed without DNA. Germline CDR1 is MGHRA and CDR2 is YSYEKL. The CDR3 spans 16 residues. The CDR3 loop is CASSQERTGGPGELFF.

The rearrangement uses TRBV4-2 and TRBJ2-1; TCRdb designates TRBD1, a call that cannot be tested without DNA. From germline, CDR1 is LGHNA and CDR2 YNFKEQ. The CDR3 covers 14 residues. CDR3 sequence: CASSEDRALNEQFF.

The chain recombines TRBV20-1 with TRBJ2-5; the D call of TRBD1 rests on TCRdb alone, since no DNA is present to check it. The CDR3 has 14 residues. Germline CDR1 and CDR2: DFQATT and SNEGSKA (reference sequence). This CDR3 is CSARVPGGMETQYF.

V gene TRBV20-1 combines with J gene TRBJ2-1; TCRdb gives TRBD2 as the D gene, but with no DNA this cannot be confirmed. Germline CDR1 and CDR2: DFQATT and SNEGSKA (reference sequence). This CDR3 region has 22 residues. This CDR3 is CSARVATGLETTGRFSYNEQFF.

The chain joins TRBV20-1 to TRBJ2-3; TCRdb's assignment of TRBD1 cannot be checked, as there is no DNA. The CDR3 spans 16 residues. CDR1 and CDR2 from the germline V gene are DFQATT and SNEGSKA (reference sequence). Here the CDR3 reads CSAHRSGGRETDTQYF.

J is TRBJ2-1 and V is TRBV10-3; lacking DNA, the TRBD2 call made by TCRdb goes unchecked. This CDR3 spans 15 amino acids. Germline V gene data show CDR1 as ENHRY and CDR2 as SYGVKD. The CDR3: CAIRVREGPINEQFF.

The chain couples TRBV20-1 to TRBJ2-7; TCRdb outputs TRBD1, but without DNA this stays unchecked. Germline V gene lookup returns CDR1 DFQATT and CDR2 SNEGSKA (reference sequence). The CDR3 extends over 16 amino acids. CDR3 protein: CSAGGQGAKGNYEQYF.

The chain has TRBV7-8 and TRBJ2-7; TCRdb's assignment of TRBD1 cannot be checked, as there is no DNA. This CDR3 has 15 residues. CDR1 SGHVS and CDR2 FQNEAQ come from the germline V gene. The CDR3 loop is CASSRPGGGSYEQYF.

The chain is built from TRBV20-1 and TRBJ2-5; there is no DNA to check the TCRdb D call of TRBD2. Germline V gene sequence: CDR1 DFQATT, CDR2 SNEGSKA (reference sequence). The CDR3 totals 16 residues. The CDR3 region is CSADELAGAPPETQYF.